These T cell receptor beta chains were read from a single sample in a study of identical twins. A single record per CDR3 protein comes from TCRdb applying MiXCR to the 5' RACE reads. The table records roughly 190,000 distinct CDR3 sequences, more than 15% of them present only once. These data are also associated with another study on T cells expressing NK-cell markers.

Sequencing was carried out using CD8+ T cells sorted from blood. The receptors come from a woman in her late teens or twenties in good health. The CDR3 runs from the conserved cysteine through the conserved F or W. The order of the fields is V gene, CDR3 length, J gene, CDR3 protein.

TRBV7-8	14	TRBJ2-7	CASSDRGPTYEQYF
TRBV6-2/TRBV6-3	15	TRBJ2-7	CASTPERPWAYEQYF
TRBV20-1	13	TRBJ2-2	CSARAWDTGELFF
TRBV5-1	14	TRBJ2-4	CASSSSGRGNIQYF
TRBV12-3/TRBV12-4	16	TRBJ2-1	CASSSFETTRPNEQFF
TRBV2	15	TRBJ1-5	CASRIDRSLNQPQHF
TRBV29-1	15	TRBJ2-3	CSVLEREGVTDTQYF
TRBV29-1	16	TRBJ2-5	CSVEDEGYLSRETQYF
TRBV29-1	16	TRBJ2-7	CSVEDFSPQGKYEQYF
TRBV7-9	14	TRBJ2-1	CASRPADTYNEQFF
TRBV20-1	15	TRBJ2-7	CSAEGRGRFQREQYF
TRBV7-8	19	TRBJ2-1	CASSLDSLSRTSGNNEQFF
TRBV4-3	16	TRBJ2-1	CASSHLGTSVYNEQFF
TRBV6-5	17	TRBJ2-3	CASSYGPPRSATDTQYF
TRBV2	14	TRBJ1-1	CASSGRGYRTEAFF
TRBV29-1	11	TRBJ1-2	CSVEVRVGYTF
TRBV7-9	15	TRBJ1-1	CASSGLLGGLGEAFF
TRBV27	15	TRBJ2-2	CASSSGLAGTGELFF
TRBV9	18	TRBJ2-1	CASSVALNPGLAYNEQFF
TRBV7-9	14	TRBJ2-1	CASSPPGGNNEQFF
TRBV9	13	TRBJ1-2	CASSAGTLYGYTF
TRBV18	16	TRBJ2-3	CASSQDEREDPYTQYF
TRBV2	17	TRBJ2-2	CAGRRSGLAGSTGELFF
TRBV5-8	15	TRBJ2-3	CASSLWGSRTDTQYF
TRBV5-1	12	TRBJ2-1	CASSLEWDEQFF
TRBV6-5	16	TRBJ1-2	CASSYSAPSAVGGYTF
TRBV28	15	TRBJ2-1	CASRRTGILGNEQFF
TRBV11-2	13	TRBJ2-7	CASSLWGGAEQYF
TRBV7-7	15	TRBJ2-7	CASSSTQTGHYEQYF
TRBV12-3/TRBV12-4	17	TRBJ2-3	CASRSTRTSGRADTQYF
TRBV29-1	13	TRBJ2-1	CSVAGTSGREQFF
TRBV9	15	TRBJ2-1	CASSTSGTDYNEQFF
TRBV20-1	14	TRBJ1-1	CSARDPTGVAEAFF
TRBV6-2/TRBV6-3	14	TRBJ2-3	CASTGQGMSDTQYF
TRBV27	15	TRBJ2-1	CASSSGTGAYNEQFF
TRBV3-1	17	TRBJ2-1	CASSTTHPSRSHNEQFF
TRBV5-5	15	TRBJ2-6	CASSFSRSGANVLTF
TRBV20-1	14	TRBJ2-1	CSARETSGVIEQFF
TRBV6-4	14	TRBJ1-1	CASSVTGDKGEAFF
TRBV9	12	TRBJ2-7	CASSVAGDEQYF
TRBV11-1	20	TRBJ2-1	CASSFPGTSGNPRSYNEQFF
TRBV29-1	11	TRBJ1-1	CSAQGGAVAFF
TRBV11-2	11	TRBJ2-2	CASSLYPELFF
TRBV7-9	15	TRBJ2-1	CASSQALGILNEQFF
TRBV12-3/TRBV12-4	12	TRBJ2-1	CASSMSLDEQFF
TRBV19	16	TRBJ2-7	CASSTTDRGFIYEQYF
TRBV20-1	11	TRBJ2-1	CSAAAWGEQFF
TRBV7-9	16	TRBJ2-7	CASSFGTGLKAYEQYF
TRBV19	15	TRBJ2-3	CASSRSRTVTDTQYF
TRBV2	16	TRBJ2-3	CASSESSGLSTDTQYF
TRBV7-9	16	TRBJ2-3	CASSLLAIPSTDTQYF
TRBV15	16	TRBJ2-7	CATSARTSGRSNEQYF
TRBV30	12	TRBJ2-7	CAWSWGSYEQYF
TRBV28	13	TRBJ1-5	CASSFPGEQPQHF